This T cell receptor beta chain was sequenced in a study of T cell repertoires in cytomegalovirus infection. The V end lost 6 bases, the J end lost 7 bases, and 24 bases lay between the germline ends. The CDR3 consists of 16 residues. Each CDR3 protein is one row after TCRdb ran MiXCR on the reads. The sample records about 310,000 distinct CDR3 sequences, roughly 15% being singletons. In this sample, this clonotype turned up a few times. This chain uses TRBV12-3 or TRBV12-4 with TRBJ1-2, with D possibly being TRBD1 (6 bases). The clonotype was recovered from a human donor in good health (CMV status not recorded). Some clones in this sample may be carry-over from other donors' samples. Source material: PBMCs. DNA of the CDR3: TGTGCCAGCAGAAAACAGGGAGCACAACGAAACCCTGGCTACACCTTC. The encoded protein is CASRKQGAQRNPGYTF.